This T cell receptor (beta chain) was captured in a study of CD8+CD57+ T cells in acquired aplastic anemia. Study-level information: 3.2 ug was the average amount of DNA from sorted CD4+ and CD8+ cells. Study results and limitations: Patients and controls shared twenty-nine CD8+ CDR3 sequences. Statistical testing detected no significant gap in CD8+ Simpson's diversity between patients and controls.

Sequencing involved patients with CD8+CD57+ cell expansion previously shown by flow cytometry. Patient blood was sampled before any therapy had been received. To note about this clonotype: Antigen: not known.

Genomic DNA, the template, was used for profiling of the TCR beta VDJ and CDR3. TCRdb fed the reads into MiXCR, producing one record per CDR3 protein. The table includes roughly 250,000 distinct CDR3 sequences, around half detected once. From germline, CDR1 is SQVTM and CDR2 ANQGSEA. V lost 0 bases and J lost 4; bases outside the gene matches: 6. There are 15 residues in the CDR3. This sequence originates from a human donor with aplastic anemia. The rearrangement uses TRBV29-1 and TRBJ1-2; the match to TRBD1 covers 9 bases. The material sequenced was sorted CD4+, CD8+, or CD8+CD57+ T cells (not recorded which) from PBMCs. This CDR3 is CSVEDRGQGSYGYTF. CDR3 nucleotides: TGCAGCGTTGAAGATCGTGGACAGGGGAGCTATGGCTACACCTTC.